This T cell receptor beta chain originates from a study of regulatory T cells in long-lasting Graves disease. The sample holds a few counts of this clonotype. Stated time point: newly diagnosed GD, antithyroid drugs for less than 3 months. Extracted RNA from PBMCs served as the source of the TCR library. Libraries of TCR beta came from iRepertoire HTBI primers plus Arm-PCR of CDR3 regions. In the original processing: Identified across the samples were fewer than 70 TRBV segments and over twelve TRBJ segments. TCRdb analysed the multiplex PCR reads with MiXCR anew, one entry per CDR3 protein. The authors' filters were not applied to this entry. The sample shows about 540,000 distinct CDR3 sequences, roughly 12% of them seen only once. CDR3 length: 18 amino acids. Per the germline V gene, CDR1 is SGHTA and CDR2 is FQGNSA. J was trimmed by 0 bases and V by 4 bases; bases with no gene match: 13. These data were also reused for a study on T cells in Graves' hyperthyroidism and ophthalmopathy.

The chain links TRBV7-2 to TRBJ2-5; 8 bases line up with TRBD2. The TCR was taken from a man aged 30-40 years with Graves disease. The material sequenced was peripheral blood mononuclear cells (PBMCs), taken at new diagnosis, from a patient treated with antithyroid drugs. The CDR3 DNA follows: TGTGCCAGCAGCTCCGACGAGACTAGCGAAACCTACCAAGAGACCCAGTACTTC. Amino acid sequence: CASSSDETSETYQETQYF.